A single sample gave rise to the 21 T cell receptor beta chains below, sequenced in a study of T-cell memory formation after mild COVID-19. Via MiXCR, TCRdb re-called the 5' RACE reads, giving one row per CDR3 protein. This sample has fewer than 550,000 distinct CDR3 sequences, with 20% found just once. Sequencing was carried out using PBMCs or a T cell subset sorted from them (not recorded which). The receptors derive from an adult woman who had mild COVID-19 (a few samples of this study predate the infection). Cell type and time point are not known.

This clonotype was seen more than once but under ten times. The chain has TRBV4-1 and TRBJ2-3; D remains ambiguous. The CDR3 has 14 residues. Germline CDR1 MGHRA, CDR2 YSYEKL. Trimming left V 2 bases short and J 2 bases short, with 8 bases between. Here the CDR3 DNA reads TGCGCCAGCAGCCAAACAGCGCACACAGATACGCAGTATTTT. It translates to CASSQTAHTDTQYF.

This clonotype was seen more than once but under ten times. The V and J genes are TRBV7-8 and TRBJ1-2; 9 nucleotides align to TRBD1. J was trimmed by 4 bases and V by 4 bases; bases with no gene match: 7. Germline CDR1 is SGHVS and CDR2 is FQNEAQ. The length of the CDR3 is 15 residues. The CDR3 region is CASSYSGTGTYGYTF. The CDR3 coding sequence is TGTGCCAGCAGCTATTCCGGGACAGGGACCTATGGCTACACCTTC.

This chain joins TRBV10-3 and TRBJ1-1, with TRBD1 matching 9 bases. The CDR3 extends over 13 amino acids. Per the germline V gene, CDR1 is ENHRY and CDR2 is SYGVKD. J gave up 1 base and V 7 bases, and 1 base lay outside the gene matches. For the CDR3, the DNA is TGTGCCATCATGGACAGGGGGAACACTGAAGCTTTCTTT. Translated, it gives CAIMDRGNTEAFF.

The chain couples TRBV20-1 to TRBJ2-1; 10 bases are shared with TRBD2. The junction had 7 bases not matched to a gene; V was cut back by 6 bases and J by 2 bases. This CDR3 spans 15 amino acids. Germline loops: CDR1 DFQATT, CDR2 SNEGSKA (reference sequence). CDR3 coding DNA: TGCAGTGCGCCGACTAGCGGGTTAGCCTACAATGAGCAGTTCTTC. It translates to CSAPTSGLAYNEQFF.

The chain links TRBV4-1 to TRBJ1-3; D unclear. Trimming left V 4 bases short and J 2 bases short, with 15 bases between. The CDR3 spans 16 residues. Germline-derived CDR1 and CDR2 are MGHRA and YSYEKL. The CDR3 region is CASSLRGSRTGNTIYF. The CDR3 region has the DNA TGCGCCAGCAGCCTCCGAGGGTCTCGGACTGGAAACACCATATATTTT.

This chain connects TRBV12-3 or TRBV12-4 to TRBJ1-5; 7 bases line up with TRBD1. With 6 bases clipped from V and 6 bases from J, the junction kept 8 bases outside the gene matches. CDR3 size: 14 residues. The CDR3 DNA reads TGTGCCAGCAGCCCTAAACAGGGGACTCAGCCCCAGCATTTT. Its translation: CASSPKQGTQPQHF.

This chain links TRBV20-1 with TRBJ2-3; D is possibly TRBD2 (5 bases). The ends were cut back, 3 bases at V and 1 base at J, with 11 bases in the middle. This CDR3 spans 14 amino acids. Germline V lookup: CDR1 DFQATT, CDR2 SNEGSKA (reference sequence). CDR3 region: CSARVAGGTDTQYF. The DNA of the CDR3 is TGCAGTGCTAGGGTGGCGGGCGGCACAGATACGCAGTATTTT.

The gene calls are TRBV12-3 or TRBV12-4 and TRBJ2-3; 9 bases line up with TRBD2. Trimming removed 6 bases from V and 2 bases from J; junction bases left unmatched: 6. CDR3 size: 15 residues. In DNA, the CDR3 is TGTGCCAGCAGGCCCCTAGCGGGGTCCACAGATACGCAGTATTTT. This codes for CASRPLAGSTDTQYF.

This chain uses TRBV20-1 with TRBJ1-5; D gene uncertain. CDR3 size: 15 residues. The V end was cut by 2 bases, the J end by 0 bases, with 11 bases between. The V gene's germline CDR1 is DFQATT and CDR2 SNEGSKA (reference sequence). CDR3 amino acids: CSARSGRHSNQPQHF. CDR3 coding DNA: TGCAGTGCTAGATCCGGGAGACATAGCAATCAGCCCCAGCATTTT.

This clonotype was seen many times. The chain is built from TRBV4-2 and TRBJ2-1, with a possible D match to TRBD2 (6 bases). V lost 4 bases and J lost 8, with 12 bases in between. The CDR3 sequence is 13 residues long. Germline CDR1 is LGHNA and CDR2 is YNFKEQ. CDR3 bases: TGTGCCAGCAGCCCCCGACTAGAGGATGAGCAGTTCTTC. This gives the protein CASSPRLEDEQFF.

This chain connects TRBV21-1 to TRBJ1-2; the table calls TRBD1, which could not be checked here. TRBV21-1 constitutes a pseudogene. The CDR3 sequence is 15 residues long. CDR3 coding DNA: TGTGCCAGCAGCGATGGGACGGAAACTAACTATGGCTACACCTTC. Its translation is CASSDGTETNYGYTF.

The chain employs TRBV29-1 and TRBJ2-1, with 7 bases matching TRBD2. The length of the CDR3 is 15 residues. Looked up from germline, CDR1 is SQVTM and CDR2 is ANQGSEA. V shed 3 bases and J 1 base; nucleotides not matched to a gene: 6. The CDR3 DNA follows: TGCAGCGTTGACCTAGCAGCGGGATCCTACAATGAGCAGTTCTTC. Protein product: CSVDLAAGSYNEQFF.

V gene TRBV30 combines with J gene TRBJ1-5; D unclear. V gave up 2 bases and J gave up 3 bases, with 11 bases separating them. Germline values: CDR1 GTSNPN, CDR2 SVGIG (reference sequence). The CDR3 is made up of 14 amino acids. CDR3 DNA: TGTGCCTGGAGTTTGATGGCAGTCAATCAGCCCCAGCATTTT. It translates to CAWSLMAVNQPQHF. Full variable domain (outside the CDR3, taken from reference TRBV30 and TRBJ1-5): SQTIHQWPATLVQPVGSPLSLECTVEGTSNPNLYWYRQAAGRGLQLLFYSVGIGQISSEVPQNLSASRPQDRQFILSSKKLLLSDSGFYLCAWSLMAVNQPQHFGDGTRLSIL.

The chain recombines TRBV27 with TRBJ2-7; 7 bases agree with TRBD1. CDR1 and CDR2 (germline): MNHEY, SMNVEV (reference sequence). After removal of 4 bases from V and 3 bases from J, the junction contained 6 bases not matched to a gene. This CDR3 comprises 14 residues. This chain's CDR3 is CASSYRQGGYEQYF. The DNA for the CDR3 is TGTGCCAGCAGTTATCGACAGGGCGGCTACGAGCAGTACTTC.

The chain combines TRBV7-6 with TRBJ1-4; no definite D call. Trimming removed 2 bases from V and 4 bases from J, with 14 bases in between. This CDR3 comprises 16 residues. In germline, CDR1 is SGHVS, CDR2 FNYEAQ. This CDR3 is CASSLWSGGYNEKLFF. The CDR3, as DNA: TGTGCCAGCAGCTTATGGTCTGGCGGCTATAATGAAAAACTGTTTTTT.

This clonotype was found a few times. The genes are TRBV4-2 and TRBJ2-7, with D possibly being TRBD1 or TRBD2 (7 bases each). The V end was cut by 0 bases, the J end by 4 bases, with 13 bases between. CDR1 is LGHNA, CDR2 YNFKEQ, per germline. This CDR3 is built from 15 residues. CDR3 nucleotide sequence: TGTGCCAGCAGCCAAGATGTCCAGGGGGGGTACGAGCAGTACTTC. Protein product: CASSQDVQGGYEQYF.

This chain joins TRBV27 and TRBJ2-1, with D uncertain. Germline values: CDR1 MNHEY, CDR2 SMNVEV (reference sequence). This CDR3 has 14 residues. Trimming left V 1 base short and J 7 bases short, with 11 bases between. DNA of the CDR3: TGTGCCAGCAGTTTATTACAGAATGTGAATGAGCAGTTCTTC. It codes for CASSLLQNVNEQFF.

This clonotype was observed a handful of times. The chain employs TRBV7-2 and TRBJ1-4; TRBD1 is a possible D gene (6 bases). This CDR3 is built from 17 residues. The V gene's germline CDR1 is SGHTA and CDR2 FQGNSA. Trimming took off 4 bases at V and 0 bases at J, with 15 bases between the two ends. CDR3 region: CASSSGGRGSTNEKLFF. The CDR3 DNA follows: TGTGCCAGCAGCTCCGGTGGCAGGGGTTCAACTAATGAAAAACTGTTTTTT.

The DNA of the CDR3 is TGTGCCAGCAGCCAAGGGGCAGGCGGCGACGAGCAGTACTTC. Its translation: CASSQGAGGDEQYF. The rearrangement links TRBV4-2 to TRBJ2-7; no definite D call. V gave up 1 base and J gave up 5 bases, with 12 bases separating them. The germline gives CDR1 LGHNA, CDR2 YNFKEQ. This CDR3 has 14 amino acids.

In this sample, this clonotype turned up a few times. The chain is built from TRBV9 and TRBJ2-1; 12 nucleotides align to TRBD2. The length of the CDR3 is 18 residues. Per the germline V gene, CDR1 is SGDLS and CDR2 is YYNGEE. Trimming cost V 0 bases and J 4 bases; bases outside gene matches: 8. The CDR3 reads CASSVAGLAGFKYNEQFF. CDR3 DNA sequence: TGTGCCAGCAGCGTAGCCGGACTAGCGGGGTTCAAATACAATGAGCAGTTCTTC.

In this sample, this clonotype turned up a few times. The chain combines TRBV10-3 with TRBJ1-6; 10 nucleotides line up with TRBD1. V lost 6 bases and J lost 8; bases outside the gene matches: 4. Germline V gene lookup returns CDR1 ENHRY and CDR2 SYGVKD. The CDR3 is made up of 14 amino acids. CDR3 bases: TGTGCCATCAGGACAGGGGGCATTCATTCACCCCTCCACTTT. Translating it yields CAIRTGGIHSPLHF.